The clone carrying this TCR beta chain has ten or more counts. Antigen specificity is unknown. The data originate from a study of T cell repertoires in cytomegalovirus infection. Turning to the study itself: Evidence of both CMV infection and a matching HLA type came from public TCR beta signatures.

The CDR3 sequence is 14 residues long. Germline CDR1 and CDR2: SGHTA and FQGNSA. V lost 6 bases to trimming and J lost 2 bases, with 13 bases between them. Study-level points and caveats: HLA-C-restricted CMV-specific TCR beta clonotypes were dominant in the ex vivo response.

MiXCR, run by TCRdb on the reads, gives a single entry per CDR3 protein. The sample consists of around 450,000 distinct CDR3 sequences, approximately 33% of them appearing once. The rearrangement uses TRBV7-2 and TRBJ1-1, with D perhaps TRBD1 (5 bases). The sequence was collected from a human donor in good health (CMV status not recorded). Some clones in this sample may be carry-over from other donors' samples. The material sequenced was PBMCs. The CDR3 spells CASRGGTSNTEAFF. The CDR3 DNA follows: TGTGCCAGCAGGGGGGGAACAAGTAACACTGAAGCTTTCTTT.